One and the same sample provided the 9 T cell receptor beta chains below, sequenced in a study of beta chain features in type 1 diabetes. The study reverse transcribed the entire isolated RNA, so it sequenced expressed TCRB transcripts. Sequencing used immunoSEQ multiplex PCR; TCRdb keeps in-frame clones, though not all of them. Of about 110,000 clones listed, less than 40% were seen once; the top ten hold about 0.07%. Source material: stem cell memory CD4+ T cells from blood. All receptors come from a woman between 18 and 29 years old in good health.

This clone was observed a handful of times. This rearrangement joins TRBV19 to TRBJ2-5, with TRBD1 matching 8 bases. The CDR3 totals 15 residues. V trimming: 6 bases; J trimming: 1 base; junction bases outside the gene matches: 7. Looked up from germline, CDR1 is LNHDA and CDR2 is SQIVND (reference sequence). In DNA form, the CDR3 reads TGTGCCAGTAGCTCCGGACAGGGCCCCCAAGAGACCCAGTACTTC. It is translated as CASSSGQGPQETQYF.

CDR3 residues: CASSPIGQGSQETQYF. Here the CDR3 DNA reads TGCGCCAGCAGCCCAATCGGACAGGGATCTCAAGAGACCCAGTACTTC. The chain employs TRBV5-1 and TRBJ2-5, with 8 bases fitting TRBD1. The V and J ends lost 4 bases and 2 bases, in that order; junction bases with no gene match: 10. The CDR3 is 16 residues long. Germline assignment: CDR1 SGHRS and CDR2 YFSETQ. Filled out from reference TRBV5-1 and TRBJ2-5, the complete variable domain reads KAGVTQTPRYLIKTRGQQVTLSCSPISGHRSVSWYQQTPGQGLQFLFEYFSETQRNKGNFPGRFSGRQFSNSRSEMNVSTLELGDSALYLCASSPIGQGSQETQYFGPGTRLLVL.

In this sample, this clone turned up a few times. The J gene is TRBJ2-7, the V gene TRBV2; D is unclear. Germline V CDR1 and CDR2: SNHLY, FYNNEI. V was trimmed by 4 bases and J by 0 bases, leaving 4 bases between them. The CDR3 loop spans 12 amino acids. The CDR3 DNA reads as TGTGCCAGCAGTGCTTCCTCCTACGAGCAGTACTTC. This sequence encodes CASSASSYEQYF. Looking up the rest from reference TRBV2 and TRBJ2-7 gives the full variable domain: EPEVTQTPSHQVTQMGQEVILRCVPISNHLYFYWYRQILGQKVEFLVSFYNNEISEKSEIFDDQFSVERPDGSNFTLKIRSTKLEDSAMYFCASSASSYEQYFGPGTRLTVT.

The chain couples TRBV5-1 to TRBJ2-5, with 9 bases fitting TRBD1. V trimming: 0 bases; J trimming: 5 bases; junction bases outside the gene matches: 5. This CDR3 has 15 residues. Germline CDR1 reads SGHRS; CDR2 reads YFSETQ. CDR3: CASSLAGQGTETQYF. The CDR3 DNA reads TGCGCCAGCAGCTTGGCGGGACAGGGTACGGAGACCCAGTACTTC.

This chain joins TRBV7-9 and TRBJ1-5, with D uncertain. The germline gives CDR1 SEHNR, CDR2 FQNEAQ (reference sequence). The CDR3 runs 14 residues. V dropped 2 bases and J dropped 4 bases, with 9 bases sitting between them. CDR3 residues: CASSLSAGNQPQHF. In DNA, the CDR3 is TGTGCCAGCAGCTTAAGCGCCGGTAATCAGCCCCAGCATTTT.

The J gene is TRBJ1-5, the V gene TRBV28, with TRBD1 matching 7 bases. Germline lookup yields CDR1 MDHEN and CDR2 SYDVKM. With V trimmed by 5 bases and J by 0 bases, 4 bases remained unmatched. The CDR3 runs 15 residues. CDR3 protein: CASSPQGYSNQPQHF. The CDR3 coding sequence is TGTGCCAGCAGTCCACAGGGGTATAGCAATCAGCCCCAGCATTTT.

This clone came up once. V usage is TRBV6-1 and J usage is TRBJ1-3, with D hard to call. The germline V gene encodes CDR1 MNHNS and CDR2 SASEGT. The CDR3 consists of 13 residues. The V end was cut by 7 bases, the J end by 0 bases, with 7 bases between. CDR3 nucleotide sequence: TGTGCCAGCATGAGTTTCTCTGGAAACACCATATATTTT. It encodes CASMSFSGNTIYF.

This clone appeared a few times. The chain has TRBV29-1 and TRBJ2-7, with D possibly TRBD1 on 6 matching bases. Per the germline V gene, CDR1 is SQVTM and CDR2 is ANQGSEA. The V end lost 7 bases, the J end lost 2 bases, and 15 bases lay between the germline ends. The CDR3 contains 13 residues. CDR3 loop: CSASGASPYEQYF. The CDR3 DNA sequence: TGCAGCGCTTCAGGGGCTAGCCCCTACGAGCAGTACTTC.

V gene TRBV28 combines with J gene TRBJ2-1; 13 positions match TRBD2. This CDR3 is 17 amino acids long. Losses at the gene ends were 2 bases for V and 7 bases for J; bases not matched to a gene: 8. Germline-derived CDR1 and CDR2 are MDHEN and SYDVKM. CDR3 sequence: CASSLGLGTSGMNEQFF. The CDR3 DNA reads TGTGCCAGCAGTTTAGGGTTGGGGACTAGCGGGATGAATGAGCAGTTCTTC.